This T cell receptor (beta chain) appears in the sequencing data of a study of naive and memory T cell subsets. Study-wide results and limits: Naive and memory subsets had different power law exponents for TCR abundance.

Overnight CMV lysate stimulation of fresh PBMCs defined donor CMV status by CD4+ IFNgamma. Four subsets defined by CD45RA and CD27 were sorted after CD3, CD4, CD8 and live/dead staining. This clonotype was recorded at least ten times. The antigen is not known. The V and J ends lost 0 bases and 1 base respectively, with 0 bases between them. There are 12 residues in the CDR3. From germline, CDR1 is SGDLS and CDR2 YYNGEE. Both TRBC1 and TRBC2 were covered by a beta constant-region primer of two equimolar oligonucleotides. Four rounds of PCR amplified the ligated cDNA using nested alpha and beta constant-region primers plus SP2. TCRdb processed the UMI-ligation and nested PCR reads anew with MiXCR; each CDR3 protein has one entry. Among over 2,500 distinct CDR3 sequences listed, more than 7% were seen once.

Input material: effector memory CD8+ T cells from blood. Subset given: effector memory, CD45RA- CD27-. This receptor was obtained from a human donor in good health. The gene calls are TRBV9 and TRBJ2-3; no reliable D call. The CDR3 is CASSVGTDTQYF. The CDR3 DNA sequence: TGTGCCAGCAGCGTAGGCACAGATACGCAGTATTTT.